This is a list of T cell receptor beta chains from one sample in a study of blood T cell repertoires in COVID-19. Clones were read by immunoSEQ multiplex PCR, and TCRdb kept only the in-frame ones, dropping some. The data contain about 190,000 clones, around 87% of them singletons. The sample taken for sequencing was peripheral blood. The receptor source for this set is a woman between 18 and 29 years old who had recovered from COVID-19. CDR3s include the opening cysteine and the closing phenylalanine or tryptophan. The order of the fields is clone size, V gene, D gene, J gene, CDR3 DNA, CDR3 protein. A D gene is named only where the DNA matches it firmly. Rows give clone size only sometimes, using once, few, many, or a class for an expanded clone.

-	TRBV7-3	TRBD2	TRBJ2-1	TGTGCCAGCAGCTTAAGACTAGCGGACAATGAGCAGTTCTTC	CASSLRLADNEQFF
-	TRBV5-5	TRBD2	TRBJ2-3	TGTGCCAGCAGCCTGGGACTAGCGCCAAACACAGATACGCAGTATTTT	CASSLGLAPNTDTQYF
-	TRBV18	-	TRBJ1-1	TGTGCCAGCTCACCGAGTAGGGGGTTTAACACTGAAGCTTTCTTT	CASSPSRGFNTEAFF
-	TRBV9	TRBD2	TRBJ2-3	TGTGCCAGCAGCCCCGGCATGAAGCGGGGGACCACAGATACGCAGTATTTT	CASSPGMKRGTTDTQYF
-	TRBV5-5	-	TRBJ1-1	TGTGCCAGCAGCTTCACGCAGGGGACCACTGAAGCTTTCTTT	CASSFTQGTTEAFF
-	TRBV10-3	TRBD2	TRBJ2-7	TGTGCCATCAAACGAGGGCAGCGGGGTCACTACGAGCAGTACTTC	CAIKRGQRGHYEQYF
-	TRBV14	-	TRBJ1-4	TGTGCCAGCAGTGCACTTAGACAGAAGAATGAAAAACTGTTTTTT	CASSALRQKNEKLFF
-	TRBV5-5	TRBD1	TRBJ2-5	TGTGCCAGCAGCACGACAGGGGGCTGGGAGACCCAGTACTTC	CASSTTGGWETQYF
-	TRBV7-9	-	TRBJ1-4	TGTGCCAGCAGCTTACTTTCGGGGAGTGGTGAAAAACTGTTTTTT	CASSLLSGSGEKLFF
-	TRBV3-1/TRBV3-2	TRBD1	TRBJ1-5	TGTGCCAGCAGCCAAGACACAGGGGTAAGTCAGCCCCAGCATTTT	CASSQDTGVSQPQHF
few	TRBV11-3	TRBD1	TRBJ2-6	TGTGCCAGCAGCTTGGGACAGGGGGTGGGCTCTGGGGCCAACGTCCTGACTTTC	CASSLGQGVGSGANVLTF
-	TRBV21-1	-	TRBJ1-6	TGTGCCAGCAGCAAGACAGGGGACGATAATTCACCCCTCCACTTT	CASSKTGDDNSPLHF
-	TRBV19	-	TRBJ2-3	TGTGCCAGTAGTCCGGGGACTGGACCCACAGATACGCAGTATTTT	CASSPGTGPTDTQYF
-	TRBV5-5	TRBD2	TRBJ2-1	TGTGCCAGCAGCGGGGAGTCTAGCGGGAGTCGTGAGCAGTTCTTC	CASSGESSGSREQFF
-	TRBV6-2/TRBV6-3	TRBD1	TRBJ1-5	TGTGCCAGCAGTGACAGGGGGGGATACAATCAGCCCCAGCATTTT	CASSDRGGYNQPQHF
-	TRBV2	TRBD1	TRBJ1-5	TGTGCCAGCAGTGAAGCGACAGGGACAGGTAGCAATCAGCCCCAGCATTTT	CASSEATGTGSNQPQHF
once	TRBV3-1/TRBV3-2	-	TRBJ2-3	TGTGCCAGCAGTCATAGAGCGGCTAGCACAGATACGCAGTATTTT	CASSHRAASTDTQYF
-	TRBV15	-	TRBJ1-5	TGTGCCACCAGCAGAGGGGCAGGGGATTTTGGCAATCAGCCCCAGCATTTT	CATSRGAGDFGNQPQHF
-	TRBV6-5	TRBD1	TRBJ2-3	TGTGCCAGCAGCAGACAGGGGGTACACACAGATACGCAGTATTTT	CASSRQGVHTDTQYF
-	TRBV27	TRBD1	TRBJ1-1	TGTGCCTCTGGGACAGGGGGCAAAACTGAAGCTTTCTTT	CASGTGGKTEAFF
-	TRBV6-5	-	TRBJ2-3	TGTGCCAGCAGTTACCAAAGCGGTTCCACAGATACGCAGTATTTT	CASSYQSGSTDTQYF
-	TRBV9	TRBD2	TRBJ2-5	TGTGCCAGCACCCAATCGGGAGGGCCGCGAGAGACCCAGTACTTC	CASTQSGGPRETQYF
once	TRBV10-3	-	TRBJ1-2	TGTGCCATCAGTGAGCGGGGGGGTAACTATGGCTACACCTTC	CAISERGGNYGYTF
-	TRBV5-5	TRBD1	TRBJ1-1	TGTGCCAGCAGCTGGGGACAGGTTGGCGCTGAAGCTTTCTTT	CASSWGQVGAEAFF
-	TRBV3-1/TRBV3-2	TRBD1	TRBJ2-7	TGTGCCAGCAGCTTAACAGGGGGCTTAAACGAGCAGTACTTC	CASSLTGGLNEQYF
-	TRBV5-4	-	TRBJ1-4	TGTGCCAGCAGCTTGGAGAGGGAAAAACTGTTTTTT	CASSLEREKLFF
-	TRBV5-1	TRBD1	TRBJ1-2	TGCGCCAGCAGCTCTCGGACAGGGGCTGGTGGCTACACCTTC	CASSSRTGAGGYTF
-	TRBV7-9	-	TRBJ2-1	TGTGCCGGTTCAGGTTCCCCCCACTCTGAGCAGTTCTTC	CAGSGSPHSEQFF
-	TRBV19	-	TRBJ2-1	TGTGCCAGTAGTGATCGACACACTGGATACAATGAGCAGTTCTTC	CASSDRHTGYNEQFF
-	TRBV9	-	TRBJ2-2	TGTGCCAGCAGTCTTCAGGGTAACACCGGGGAGCTGTTTTTT	CASSLQGNTGELFF
once	TRBV11-2	TRBD1	TRBJ1-2	TGTGCCAGCAGCCCCACCGGGACAGGGTCTTCGGGCTACACCTTC	CASSPTGTGSSGYTF
-	TRBV7-6	-	TRBJ2-7	TGTGCCAGCATCGGTGAGCAGTACTTC	CASIGEQYF
once	TRBV10-2	TRBD2	TRBJ2-1	TGCGCCAGCAGTGCGACTAGCGGGCACAATGAGCAGTTCTTC	CASSATSGHNEQFF
-	TRBV12-3/TRBV12-4	TRBD1	TRBJ2-3	TGTGCCAGCAGTAGACAGGGGGTACGGACGCAGTATTTT	CASSRQGVRTQYF
-	TRBV29-1	TRBD1	TRBJ2-6	TGCAGCGTTGAGACAGGGGGTATCGCTGGGGCCAACGTCCTGACTTTC	CSVETGGIAGANVLTF
-	TRBV3-1/TRBV3-2	TRBD2	TRBJ2-2	TGTGCCAGCAGCCAAGGTGGTAGCGGGCGCCGGCACACCGGGGAGCTGTTTTTT	CASSQGGSGRRHTGELFF
-	TRBV4-3	-	TRBJ2-3	TGCGCCAGCAGCCCAGGACCGGGACTGAACACAGATACGCAGTATTTT	CASSPGPGLNTDTQYF
-	TRBV18	TRBD2	TRBJ2-7	TGTGCCAGCTCATCCCGGGGAGGGGAGAGGCACGAGCAGTACTTC	CASSSRGGERHEQYF
few	TRBV5-4	TRBD1	TRBJ1-1	TGTGCCAGCAGTCAAAACAGGGGGCGCGGGGCTGAAGCTTTCTTT	CASSQNRGRGAEAFF
once	TRBV7-9	TRBD2	TRBJ2-1	TGTGCCAGCAGCTTAGCCCTAGCGGCCGGGGATGAGCAGTTCTTC	CASSLALAAGDEQFF
-	TRBV19	-	TRBJ1-4	TGTGCCAGTAGTATCCCAGGGACTAATGTGGAACTGTTTTTT	CASSIPGTNVELFF
-	TRBV6-5	-	TRBJ1-5	TGTGCCAGCAGCCTTAACAGGTCTAATCAGCCCCAGCATTTT	CASSLNRSNQPQHF
once	TRBV3-1/TRBV3-2	TRBD2	TRBJ2-3	TGTGCCAGCAGCCAAGAGGGACTATCACTCACAGATACGCAGTATTTT	CASSQEGLSLTDTQYF